This T cell receptor (beta chain) appears in the sequencing data of a study of blood T cell repertoires in COVID-19. Study overall: Donors in the United States, Italy and Spain gave samples during acute or convalescent COVID-19. T cells, B-cell-depleted T cells, or PBMCs provided the cDNA or gDNA that served as material.

Authors' analysis steps: Quantification of nucleated cells was approximated via reference gene primer amplification. Clones were read by immunoSEQ multiplex PCR, and TCRdb kept only the in-frame ones, dropping some. V and J calls and clone size follow that table, whereas D and trimming were derived from the DNA. The sample lists more than 150,000 clones, more than 85% seen once, with over 0.85% in the top ten. Trimming took 1 base from V and 3 from J, leaving 12 bases between them. Per the germline V gene, CDR1 is SEHNR and CDR2 is FQNEAQ (reference sequence). The CDR3 runs to 15 residues. The source material was peripheral blood. The TCR sequence derives from a man aged 18 to 29 with acute or convalescent COVID-19. This rearrangement joins TRBV7-9 to TRBJ2-5; possible D gene TRBD1, 7 bases. The CDR3 region is CASSLVEGAEETQYF. DNA of the CDR3: TGTGCCAGCAGCTTAGTGGAGGGGGCGGAAGAGACCCAGTACTTC.